Sequencing of this T cell receptor (beta chain) was carried out in a study of OX40 agonist ivuxolimab in advanced cancers. Study information: There were three patients with partial responses, one having hepatocellular carcinoma and two cutaneous melanoma.

Sequenced by immunoSEQ multiplex PCR; TCRdb stores in-frame clones only, minus some. The table has around 56,000 clones, 82% seen once. The source is an adult with an advanced solid tumor such as melanoma, head and neck, liver or kidney cancer. Sample: CD4+ or CD8+ T cells sorted from blood, taken in a trial of the OX40 agonist ivuxolimab.

The CDR3 nucleotides read TGTGCCAGCAGCCCTAGACAGGGGGCGAGCACCGGGGAGCTGTTTTTT. It translates to CASSPRQGASTGELFF. The chain couples TRBV9 to TRBJ2-2; 10 bases map to TRBD1. The J segment lost 4 bases and the V segment lost 4 bases, leaving 7 bases of the junction unmatched. The CDR3 has 16 residues. The germline CDR1 and CDR2 sequences are SGDLS and YYNGEE.